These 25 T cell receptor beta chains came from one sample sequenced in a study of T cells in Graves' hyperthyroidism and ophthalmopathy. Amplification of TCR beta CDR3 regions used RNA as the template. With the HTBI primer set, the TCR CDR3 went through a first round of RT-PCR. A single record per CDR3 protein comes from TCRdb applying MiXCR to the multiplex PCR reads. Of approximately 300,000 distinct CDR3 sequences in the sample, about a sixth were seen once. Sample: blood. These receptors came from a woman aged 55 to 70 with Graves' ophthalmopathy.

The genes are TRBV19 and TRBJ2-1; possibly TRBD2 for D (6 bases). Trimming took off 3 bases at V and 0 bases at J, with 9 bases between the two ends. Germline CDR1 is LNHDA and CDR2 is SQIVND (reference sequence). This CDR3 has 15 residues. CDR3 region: CASSIRRGSYNEQFF. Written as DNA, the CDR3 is TGTGCCAGTAGTATCCGGAGGGGCTCCTACAATGAGCAGTTCTTC.

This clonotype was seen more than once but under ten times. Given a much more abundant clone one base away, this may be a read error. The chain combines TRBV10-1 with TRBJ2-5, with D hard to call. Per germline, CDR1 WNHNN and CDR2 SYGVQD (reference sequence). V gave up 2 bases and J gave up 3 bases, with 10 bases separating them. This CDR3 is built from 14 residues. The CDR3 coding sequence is TGCGCCAGCAGTGAGCCGAGCCCCGAAGAGACCCAGTACTTC. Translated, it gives CASSEPSPEETQYF.

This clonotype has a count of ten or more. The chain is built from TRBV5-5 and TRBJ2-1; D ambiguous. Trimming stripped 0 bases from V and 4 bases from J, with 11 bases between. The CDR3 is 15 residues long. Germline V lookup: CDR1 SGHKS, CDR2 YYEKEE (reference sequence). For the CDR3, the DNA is TGTGCCAGCAGCTTGGCGGAAGCGCGATACAATGAGCAGTTCTTC. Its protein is CASSLAEARYNEQFF.

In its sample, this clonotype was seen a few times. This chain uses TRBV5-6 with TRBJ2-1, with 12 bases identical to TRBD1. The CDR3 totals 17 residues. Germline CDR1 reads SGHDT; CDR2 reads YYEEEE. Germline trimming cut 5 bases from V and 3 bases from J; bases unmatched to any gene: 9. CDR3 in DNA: TGTGCCAGCAGTAGGGACAGGGGGCTTACCCTCTACAATGAGCAGTTCTTC. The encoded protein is CASSRDRGLTLYNEQFF. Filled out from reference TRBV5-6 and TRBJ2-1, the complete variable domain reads DAGVTQSPTHLIKTRGQQVTLRCSPKSGHDTVSWYQQALGQGPQFIFQYYEEEERQRGNFPDRFSGHQFPNYSSELNVNALLLGDSALYLCASSRDRGLTLYNEQFFGPGTRLTVL.

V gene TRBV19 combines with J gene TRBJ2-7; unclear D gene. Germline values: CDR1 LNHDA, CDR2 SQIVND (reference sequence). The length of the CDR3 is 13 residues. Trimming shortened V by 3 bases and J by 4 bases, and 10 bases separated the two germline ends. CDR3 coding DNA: TGTGCCAGTAGTATCCCATATTCTTACGAGCAGTACTTC. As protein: CASSIPYSYEQYF.

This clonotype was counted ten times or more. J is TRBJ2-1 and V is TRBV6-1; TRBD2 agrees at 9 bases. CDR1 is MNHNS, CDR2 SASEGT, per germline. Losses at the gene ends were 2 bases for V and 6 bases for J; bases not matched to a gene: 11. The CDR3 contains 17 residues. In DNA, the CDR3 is TGTGCCAGCAGTGAATTTGGCGGGAGGGCCGGTAGCAATGAGCAGTTCTTC. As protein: CASSEFGGRAGSNEQFF.

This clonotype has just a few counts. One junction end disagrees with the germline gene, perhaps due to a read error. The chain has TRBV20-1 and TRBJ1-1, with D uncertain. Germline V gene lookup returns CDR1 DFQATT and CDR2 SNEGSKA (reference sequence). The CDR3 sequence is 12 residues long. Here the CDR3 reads CSASVSDADAFF. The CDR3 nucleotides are TGCAGTGCTAGTGTATCGGACGCTGACGCTTTCTTT.

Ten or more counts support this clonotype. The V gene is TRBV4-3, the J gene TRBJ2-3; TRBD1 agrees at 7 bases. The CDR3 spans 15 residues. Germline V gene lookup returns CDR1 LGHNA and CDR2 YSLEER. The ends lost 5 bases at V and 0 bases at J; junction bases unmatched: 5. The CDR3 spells CASSATGFSTDTQYF. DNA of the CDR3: TGCGCCAGCAGCGCGACAGGGTTCAGCACAGATACGCAGTATTTT.

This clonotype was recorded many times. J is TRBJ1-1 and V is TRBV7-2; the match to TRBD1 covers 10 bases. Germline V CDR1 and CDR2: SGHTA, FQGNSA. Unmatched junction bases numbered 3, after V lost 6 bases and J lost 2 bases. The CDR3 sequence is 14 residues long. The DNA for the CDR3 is TGTGCCAGCAGACGGGACAGGGGAAACACTGAAGCTTTCTTT. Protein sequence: CASRRDRGNTEAFF. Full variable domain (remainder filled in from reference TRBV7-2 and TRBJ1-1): GAGVSQSPSNKVTEKGKDVELRCDPISGHTALYWYRQSLGQGLEFLIYFQGNSAPDKSGLPSDRFSAERTGGSVSTLTIQRTQQEDSAVYLCASRRDRGNTEAFFGQGTRLTVV.

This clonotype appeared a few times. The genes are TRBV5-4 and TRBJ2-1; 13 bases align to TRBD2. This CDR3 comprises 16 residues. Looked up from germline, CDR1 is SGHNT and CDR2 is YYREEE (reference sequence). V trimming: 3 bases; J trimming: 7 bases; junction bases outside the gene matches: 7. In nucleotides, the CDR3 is TGTGCCAGCAGCTCCCGGACTAGCGGGAGAGGGAATGAGCAGTTCTTC. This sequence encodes CASSSRTSGRGNEQFF.

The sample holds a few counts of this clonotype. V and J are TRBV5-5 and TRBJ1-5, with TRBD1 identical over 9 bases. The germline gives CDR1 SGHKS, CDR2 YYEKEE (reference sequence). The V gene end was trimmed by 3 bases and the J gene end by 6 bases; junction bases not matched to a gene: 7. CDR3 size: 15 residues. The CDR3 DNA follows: TGTGCCAGCAGCTGGGGACAGGGTACCCCTCAGCCCCAGCATTTT. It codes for CASSWGQGTPQPQHF.

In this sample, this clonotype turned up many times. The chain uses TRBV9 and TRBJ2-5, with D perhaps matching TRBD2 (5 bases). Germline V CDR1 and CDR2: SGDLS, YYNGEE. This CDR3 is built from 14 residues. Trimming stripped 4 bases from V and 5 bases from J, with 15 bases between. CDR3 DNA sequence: TGTGCCAGCAGCCCCCACAACGGGGTGGAGACCCAGTACTTC. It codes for CASSPHNGVETQYF.

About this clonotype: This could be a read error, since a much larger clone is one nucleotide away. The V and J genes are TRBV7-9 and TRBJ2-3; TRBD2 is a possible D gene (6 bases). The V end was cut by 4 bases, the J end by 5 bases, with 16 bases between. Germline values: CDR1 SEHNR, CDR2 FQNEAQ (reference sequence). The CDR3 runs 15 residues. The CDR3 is CASSSWPGLQDTQYF. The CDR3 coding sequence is TGTGCCAGCAGCTCCTGGCCGGGACTGCAAGATACGCAGTATTTT.

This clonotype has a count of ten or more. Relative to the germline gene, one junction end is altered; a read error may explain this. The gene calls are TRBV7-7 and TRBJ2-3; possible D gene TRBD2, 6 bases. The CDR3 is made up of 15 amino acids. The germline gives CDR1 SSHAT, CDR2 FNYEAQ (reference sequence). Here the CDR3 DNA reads TGTGCTAGCAGCGCCGCTAGCGACGCTGGAGATACGCAGTATTTT. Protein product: CASSAASDAGDTQYF.

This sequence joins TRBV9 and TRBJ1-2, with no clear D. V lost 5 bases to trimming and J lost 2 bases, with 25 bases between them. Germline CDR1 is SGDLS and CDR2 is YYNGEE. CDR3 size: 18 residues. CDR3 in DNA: TGTGCCAGCAGTTCCCTCCGGGCAGCTTTCCTCGGAAACTATGGCTACACCTTC. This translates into CASSSLRAAFLGNYGYTF.

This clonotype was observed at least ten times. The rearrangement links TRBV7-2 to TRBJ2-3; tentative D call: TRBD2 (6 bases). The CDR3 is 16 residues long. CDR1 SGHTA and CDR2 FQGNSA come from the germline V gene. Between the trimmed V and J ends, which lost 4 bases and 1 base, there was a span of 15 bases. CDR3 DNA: TGTGCCAGCAGCTCTCTAGCGTTCTATGGCACAGATACGCAGTATTTT. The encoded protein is CASSSLAFYGTDTQYF.

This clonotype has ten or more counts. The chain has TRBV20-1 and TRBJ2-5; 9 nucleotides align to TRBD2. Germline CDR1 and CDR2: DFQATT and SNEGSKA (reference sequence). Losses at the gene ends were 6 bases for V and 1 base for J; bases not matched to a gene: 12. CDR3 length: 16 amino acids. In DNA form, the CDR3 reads TGCAGTGCAACTCGTCCGGGACTAGCCGTCCAAGAGACCCAGTACTTC. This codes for CSATRPGLAVQETQYF.

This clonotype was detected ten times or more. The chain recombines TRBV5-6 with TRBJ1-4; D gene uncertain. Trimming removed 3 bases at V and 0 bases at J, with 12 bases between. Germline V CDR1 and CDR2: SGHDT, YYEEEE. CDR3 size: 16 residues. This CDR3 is CASSYTLSATNEKLFF. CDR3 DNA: TGTGCCAGCAGCTACACCTTAAGTGCAACTAATGAAAAACTGTTTTTT.

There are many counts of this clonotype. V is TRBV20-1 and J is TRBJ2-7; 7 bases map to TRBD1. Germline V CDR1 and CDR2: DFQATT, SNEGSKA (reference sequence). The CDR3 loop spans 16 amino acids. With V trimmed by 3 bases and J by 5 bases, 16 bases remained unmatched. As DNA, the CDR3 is TGCAGTGCTAGTCCCCCGGGACAGCAGTTTGGGCACGAGCAGTACTTC. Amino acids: CSASPPGQQFGHEQYF.

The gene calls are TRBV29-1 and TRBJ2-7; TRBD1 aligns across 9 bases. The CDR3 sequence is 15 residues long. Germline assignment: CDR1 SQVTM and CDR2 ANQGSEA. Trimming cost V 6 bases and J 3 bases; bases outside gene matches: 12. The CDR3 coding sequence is TGCAGCGTCAAACCGGGACAGGGTTCTTTCTACGAGCAGTACTTC. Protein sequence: CSVKPGQGSFYEQYF.

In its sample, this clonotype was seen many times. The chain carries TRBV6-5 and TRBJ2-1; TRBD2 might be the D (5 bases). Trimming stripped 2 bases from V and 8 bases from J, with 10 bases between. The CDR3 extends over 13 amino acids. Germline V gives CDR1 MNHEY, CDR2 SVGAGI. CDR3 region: CASSYRESHEQFF. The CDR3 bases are TGTGCCAGCAGTTACAGGGAGAGCCATGAGCAGTTCTTC.

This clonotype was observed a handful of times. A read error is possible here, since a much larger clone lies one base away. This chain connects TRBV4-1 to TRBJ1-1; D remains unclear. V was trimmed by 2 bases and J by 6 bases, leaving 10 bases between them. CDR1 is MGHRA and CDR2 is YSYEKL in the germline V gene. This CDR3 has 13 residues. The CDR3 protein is CASSQTGKAEAFF. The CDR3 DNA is TGCGCCAGCAGCCAAACCGGGAAGGCTGAAGCTTTCTTT.

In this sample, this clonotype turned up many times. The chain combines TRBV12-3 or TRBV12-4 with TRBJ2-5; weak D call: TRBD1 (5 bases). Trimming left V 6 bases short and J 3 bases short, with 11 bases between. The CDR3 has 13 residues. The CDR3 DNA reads TGTGCCAGCAGGATACCAGGGAAAGAGACCCAGTACTTC. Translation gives CASRIPGKETQYF.

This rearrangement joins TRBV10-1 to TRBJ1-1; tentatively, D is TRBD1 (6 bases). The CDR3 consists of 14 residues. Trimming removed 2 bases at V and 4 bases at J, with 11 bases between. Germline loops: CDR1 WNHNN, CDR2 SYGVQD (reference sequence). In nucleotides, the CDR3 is TGCGCCAGCAGTGAGCAGGGGCCGGGCACTGAAGCTTTCTTT. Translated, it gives CASSEQGPGTEAFF.

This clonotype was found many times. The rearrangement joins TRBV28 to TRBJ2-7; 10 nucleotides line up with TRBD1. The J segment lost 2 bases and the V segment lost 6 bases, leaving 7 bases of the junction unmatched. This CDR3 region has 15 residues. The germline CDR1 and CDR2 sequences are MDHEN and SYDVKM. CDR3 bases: TGTGCCAGCAGATCCGGGACAGGGGCTCCCTACGAGCAGTACTTC. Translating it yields CASRSGTGAPYEQYF.